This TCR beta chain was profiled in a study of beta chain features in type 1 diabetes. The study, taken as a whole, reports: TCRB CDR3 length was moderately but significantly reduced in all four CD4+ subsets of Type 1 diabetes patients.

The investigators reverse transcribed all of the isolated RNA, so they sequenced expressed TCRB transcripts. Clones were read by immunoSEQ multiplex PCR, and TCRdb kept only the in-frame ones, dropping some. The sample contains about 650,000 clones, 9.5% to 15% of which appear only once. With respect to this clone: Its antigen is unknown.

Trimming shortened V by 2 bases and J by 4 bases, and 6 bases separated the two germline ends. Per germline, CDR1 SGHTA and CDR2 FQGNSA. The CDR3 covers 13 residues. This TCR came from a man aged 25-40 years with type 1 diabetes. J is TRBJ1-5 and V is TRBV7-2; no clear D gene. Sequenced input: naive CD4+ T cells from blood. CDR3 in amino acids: CASSLMGNQPQHF. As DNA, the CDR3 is TGTGCCAGCAGCTTAATGGGGAATCAGCCCCAGCATTTT.